What follows describes a single T cell receptor (beta chain). This record comes from a study of blood T cell repertoires in COVID-19. V was clipped by 2 bases and J by 6 bases; unmatched bases: 10. This CDR3 is built from 15 residues. Germline values: CDR1 LGHNA, CDR2 YSLEER. Source study methods: Estimation of nucleated cell counts relied on the amplification of reference gene primers. The protocol was immunoSEQ multiplex PCR, while the TCRdb copy is restricted to in-frame clones and leaves out a portion. That table gives V, J and clone size, and the DNA gave D and trimming. The sample has some 130,000 clones, roughly 82% seen once; the top ten hold over 10%.

This clonotype was sampled from a man older than 75 with acute or convalescent COVID-19. The sequenced sample was peripheral blood. The chain carries TRBV4-3 and TRBJ2-7, with 7 bases identical to TRBD1. CDR3 sequence: CASSQNILSGGEQYF. In DNA, the CDR3 is TGCGCCAGCAGCCAAAATATCCTATCAGGGGGCGAGCAGTACTTC.